The rows below give T cell receptor beta chains drawn from one sample of a study of blood T cell repertoires in COVID-19. Data came from immunoSEQ multiplex PCR; TCRdb stores just in-frame clones and leaves some out. This table holds about 200,000 clones, more than 75% found once. Sequenced: peripheral blood. The receptors were sampled from a man aged 40-55 years with active or convalescent COVID-19. CDR3s leave out the opening cysteine and the closing phenylalanine or tryptophan. Size is stated for part of the rows, as once, few or many counts, or as a class when the clone is expanded.

j_gene	abundance	v_gene	CDR3aa
TRBJ2-7	.	TRBV11-2	ASSWPRTGIDYEQY
TRBJ1-1	.	TRBV27	ASSLKGAAPEAF
TRBJ2-5	.	TRBV6-1	ASSETAVYQETQY
TRBJ2-1	.	TRBV30	AWSSGIGSPSYNEQF
TRBJ1-5	.	TRBV30	AWRQASNQPQH
TRBJ2-3	.	TRBV6-6	ASSPRPLAGAADTQY
TRBJ2-3	.	TRBV28	ASSTGTSRDTQY
TRBJ2-7	once	TRBV5-5	ASSFLQGASEQY
TRBJ1-5	.	TRBV28	ASSLVRSLQPQH
TRBJ1-2	.	TRBV2	ASSDSNPAANYGYT
TRBJ1-5	.	TRBV2	ASSPDRGNQPQH
TRBJ2-3	.	TRBV28	ASSSPNLSDRESTDTQY
TRBJ2-7	.	TRBV12-3/TRBV12-4	ASSTNAYEQY
TRBJ2-5	.	TRBV6-5	ASRDGQGARETQY
TRBJ2-1	.	TRBV11-3	ASSAGLAGALPF
TRBJ2-7	.	TRBV14	ASSQDRGRDKYSYEQY
TRBJ2-1	.	TRBV5-5	ASSSVGGNNEQF
TRBJ2-7	.	TRBV4-3	ASSQVGQGAGEQY
TRBJ2-5	.	TRBV4-2	ASSQGLLQETQY
TRBJ1-2	.	TRBV5-5	ASSLAWARSGYT
TRBJ1-2	.	TRBV7-2	ASSPGQDYGYT
TRBJ2-3	.	TRBV27	ASSSYPGLATDTQY
TRBJ2-7	.	TRBV7-9	ASTGRGGFGEQY
TRBJ1-4	.	TRBV5-1	ASSLAGVRGEKLF
TRBJ2-7	few	TRBV19	ASGQGGSEQY
TRBJ1-1	.	TRBV5-1	ASSRKDRSRGSSRTEAF
TRBJ2-3	.	TRBV19	ASSIRQRRDTQY
TRBJ2-6	.	TRBV28	ASSLTTVSGANVLT
TRBJ2-1	.	TRBV15	ATSFDQRTYNEQF
TRBJ1-1	few	TRBV3-1/TRBV3-2	ASSQWVGGDNTEAF
TRBJ1-1	.	TRBV7-9	ASSLGAGSATEAF
TRBJ2-3	.	TRBV4-1	ASSQEGARGGADTQY
TRBJ1-2	.	TRBV29-1	SVTGQAVARGGYT
TRBJ2-4	.	TRBV2	ASSADSIAKNIQY
TRBJ2-1	.	TRBV29-1	SVVRGGATFNEQF
TRBJ1-4	few	TRBV19	ASKQGGDNEKLF
TRBJ1-4	once	TRBV11-3	ASSLAAGRNAKLF
TRBJ2-2	.	TRBV28	ADRGNTGELF
TRBJ1-2	once	TRBV4-2	ASSQQDGEIGYT
TRBJ1-1	.	TRBV19	ASSKAQGDTEAF
TRBJ2-5	.	TRBV28	ASSGGQGSETQY